A selection of T cell receptor beta chains follows, all from one sample in a study of blood T cell repertoires in COVID-19. Some clones are missing from TCRdb's copy, which holds only in-frame ones; the method was immunoSEQ multiplex PCR. The data hold under 350,000 clones, with around 86% observed a single time. The sequenced sample was peripheral blood. The source of these receptors is a man between 18 and 35 years old with active or convalescent COVID-19. Both conserved end residues are part of each CDR3. A D gene is named only where the DNA matches it firmly. Size is stated for part of the rows, as once, few or many counts, or as a class when the clone is expanded.

V: TRBV5-1
J: TRBJ2-7
D: TRBD1
size: NA
DNA: TGCGCCAGCAGCTTCAAATTACAGGGGGCTGACGAGCAGTACTTC
CDR3: CASSFKLQGADEQYF

V: TRBV19
J: TRBJ2-7
D: TRBD1
size: NA
DNA: TGTGCCAGTAGTTCCAGACAGGGGTGGTTCCACGAGCAGTACTTC
CDR3: CASSSRQGWFHEQYF

V: TRBV6-5
J: TRBJ1-2
D: TRBD1
size: NA
DNA: TGTGCCAGCAACCCAATAGGGGGCGGCTATGGCTACACCTTC
CDR3: CASNPIGGGYGYTF

V: TRBV24-1
J: TRBJ2-2
D: NA
size: NA
DNA: TGTGCCACCCGGGATCTTGCCGGGGAGCTGTTTTTT
CDR3: CATRDLAGELFF

V: TRBV2
J: TRBJ2-7
D: NA
size: NA
DNA: TGTGCCAGCAGTGAAGCGCTTCTGGGCACTAGCTCCTACGAGCAGTACTTC
CDR3: CASSEALLGTSSYEQYF

V: TRBV24-1
J: TRBJ2-3
D: NA
size: NA
DNA: TGTGCCACCAGTCGGACAGCCAGCACAGATACGCAGTATTTT
CDR3: CATSRTASTDTQYF

V: TRBV29-1
J: TRBJ1-4
D: TRBD1
size: NA
DNA: TGCAGCGTTGAAGATCTGAGGGACAGGGCCGAAAAACTGTTTTTT
CDR3: CSVEDLRDRAEKLFF

V: TRBV7-6
J: TRBJ2-3
D: TRBD2
size: few
DNA: TGTGCCAGCAGCTTAAGCTCGACTAGCGGGAGCAGGGATACGCAGTATTTT
CDR3: CASSLSSTSGSRDTQYF

V: TRBV7-2
J: TRBJ2-5
D: TRBD1
size: once
DNA: TGTGCCAGCACTGGGGACAGCCAAGAGACCCAGTACTTC
CDR3: CASTGDSQETQYF

V: TRBV21-1
J: TRBJ1-5
D: NA
size: NA
DNA: TGTGCCAGCAGCAAAGAACAGGGGAATCAGCCCCAGCATTTT
CDR3: CASSKEQGNQPQHF

V: TRBV19
J: TRBJ1-5
D: TRBD1
size: NA
DNA: TGTGCCAGTACCTACCCGGGACAGCGGAATCAGCCCCAGCATTTT
CDR3: CASTYPGQRNQPQHF

V: TRBV5-5
J: TRBJ2-3
D: TRBD2
size: NA
DNA: TGTGCCAGCAGCTCCCAATTCCCGACTAGCGGGTCTCATGTTACGCAGTATTTT
CDR3: CASSSQFPTSGSHVTQYF

V: TRBV13
J: TRBJ2-2
D: NA
size: NA
DNA: TGTGCCAGCAGCTTAGGTCAGGGCCCCTGGAACGGGGAGCTGTTTTTT
CDR3: CASSLGQGPWNGELFF

V: TRBV11-2
J: TRBJ2-1
D: NA
size: NA
DNA: TGTGCCAGCAGAACTGAGGGAAGCCGGGACAATGAGCAGTTCTTC
CDR3: CASRTEGSRDNEQFF

V: TRBV10-1
J: TRBJ1-6
D: NA
size: NA
DNA: TGCGCCAGCACCACCGACAGAACATGGAATTCACCCCTCCACTTT
CDR3: CASTTDRTWNSPLHF

V: TRBV5-4
J: TRBJ1-3
D: TRBD1
size: NA
DNA: TGTGCCAGCAGCATGACAGGGGCGAGCACCATATATTTT
CDR3: CASSMTGASTIYF

V: TRBV5-4
J: TRBJ2-1
D: TRBD1
size: NA
DNA: TGTGCCAGCAGCTTGAAAGGACAGGGGTTCAGTGAGCAGTTCTTC
CDR3: CASSLKGQGFSEQFF

V: TRBV28
J: TRBJ1-5
D: NA
size: once
DNA: TGTGCCAGCAGTTTATTCCGGGATCAGCCCCAGCATTTT
CDR3: CASSLFRDQPQHF

V: TRBV5-8
J: TRBJ1-5
D: TRBD1
size: NA
DNA: TGTGCCAGCAGCTTCATACACAGGGGGCAACAGCCCCAGCATTTT
CDR3: CASSFIHRGQQPQHF

V: TRBV10-3
J: TRBJ2-2
D: NA
size: NA
DNA: TGTGCCATCAGTGAGTCTTTAGTCCCCCACACCGGGGAGCTGTTTTTT
CDR3: CAISESLVPHTGELFF

V: TRBV19
J: TRBJ2-2
D: NA
size: NA
DNA: TGTGCCAGTAGTGTGGGGACTGGAACCGGGGAGCTGTTTTTT
CDR3: CASSVGTGTGELFF

V: TRBV6-5
J: TRBJ1-1
D: NA
size: NA
DNA: TGTGCCAGCAGTTACGAGGCTGAAGCTTTCTTT
CDR3: CASSYEAEAFF

V: TRBV2
J: TRBJ1-5
D: TRBD1
size: NA
DNA: TGTGCCAGCAGTGATACGACAGGGGGCGGCAATCAGCCCCAGCATTTT
CDR3: CASSDTTGGGNQPQHF

V: TRBV5-4
J: TRBJ2-3
D: NA
size: NA
DNA: TGTGCCAGCAGCCCCGTGTTAGATCGGGGCACAGATACGCAGTATTTT
CDR3: CASSPVLDRGTDTQYF

V: TRBV6-5
J: TRBJ1-1
D: NA
size: NA
DNA: TGTGCCAGCAGGCGGAACAGGGAGATTAGAGCTTTCTTT
CDR3: CASRRNREIRAFF

V: TRBV6-6
J: TRBJ1-4
D: TRBD1
size: NA
DNA: TGTGCCAGCAGTCTATTTATACCGGGACAGGGGATACCAACTAATGAAAAACTGTTTTTT
CDR3: CASSLFIPGQGIPTNEKLFF

V: TRBV29-1
J: TRBJ2-7
D: TRBD1
size: few
DNA: TGCAGCGTTGAAGACGGGGGGACAGGGGTTTACGAGCAGTACTTC
CDR3: CSVEDGGTGVYEQYF

V: TRBV6-1
J: TRBJ2-3
D: NA
size: NA
DNA: TGTGCCAGCAGTGAAGAAGCTGAGGTGACGCAGTATTTT
CDR3: CASSEEAEVTQYF

V: TRBV28
J: TRBJ1-5
D: TRBD1
size: few
DNA: TGTGCCAGCAGTTCCCTGGGACAGGTAAATCAGCCCCAGCATTTT
CDR3: CASSSLGQVNQPQHF

V: TRBV18
J: TRBJ2-3
D: NA
size: NA
DNA: TGTGCCAGCTCACCCCGGGACAATCCCACAGATACGCAGTATTTT
CDR3: CASSPRDNPTDTQYF

V: TRBV28
J: TRBJ2-7
D: NA
size: NA
DNA: TGTGCCAGCAGAGAAACCGGGACTTCCTACGAGCAGTACTTC
CDR3: CASRETGTSYEQYF

V: TRBV7-2
J: TRBJ1-3
D: NA
size: NA
DNA: TGTGCCAGCAGCCCCAGAGGTCTGGAAAACACCATATATTTT
CDR3: CASSPRGLENTIYF

V: TRBV6-2/TRBV6-3
J: TRBJ2-1
D: NA
size: NA
DNA: TGTGCCAGCAGTGCCCAGGGGACCTACAATGAGCAGTTCTTC
CDR3: CASSAQGTYNEQFF